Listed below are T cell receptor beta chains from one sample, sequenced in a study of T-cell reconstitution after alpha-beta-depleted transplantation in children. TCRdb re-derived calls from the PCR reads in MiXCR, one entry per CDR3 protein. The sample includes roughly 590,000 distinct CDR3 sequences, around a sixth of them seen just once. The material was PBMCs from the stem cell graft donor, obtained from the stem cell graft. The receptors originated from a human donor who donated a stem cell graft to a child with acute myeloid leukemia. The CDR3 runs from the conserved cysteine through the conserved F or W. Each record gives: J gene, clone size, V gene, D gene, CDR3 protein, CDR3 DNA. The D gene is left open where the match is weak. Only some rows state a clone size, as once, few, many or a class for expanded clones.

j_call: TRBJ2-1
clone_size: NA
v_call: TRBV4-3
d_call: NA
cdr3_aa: CASSLEGLTYDEQFF
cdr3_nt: TGCGCCAGCAGCCTTGAAGGACTAACCTATGATGAGCAGTTCTTC

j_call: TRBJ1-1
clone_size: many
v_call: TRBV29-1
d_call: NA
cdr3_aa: CSVDWGRAWDTEAFF
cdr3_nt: TGCAGCGTCGATTGGGGACGGGCGTGGGACACTGAAGCTTTCTTT

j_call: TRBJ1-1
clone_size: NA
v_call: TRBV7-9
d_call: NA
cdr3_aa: CASTPGVEAFF
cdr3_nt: TGTGCCAGCACCCCCGGTGTTGAAGCTTTCTTT

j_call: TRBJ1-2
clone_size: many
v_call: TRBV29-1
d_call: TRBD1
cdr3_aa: CSVSLTGTVNGYTF
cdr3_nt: TGCAGCGTGAGCCTAACCGGGACAGTTAATGGCTACACCTTC

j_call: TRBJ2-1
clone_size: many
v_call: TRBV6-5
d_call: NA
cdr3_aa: CASSYSGEAVSEQFF
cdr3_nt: TGTGCCAGCAGTTACTCCGGGGAAGCGGTTAGTGAGCAGTTCTTC

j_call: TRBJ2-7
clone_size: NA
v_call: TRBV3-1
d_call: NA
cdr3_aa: CASSLAGSEQYF
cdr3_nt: TGTGCCAGCAGCCTGGCGGGCAGCGAGCAGTACTTC

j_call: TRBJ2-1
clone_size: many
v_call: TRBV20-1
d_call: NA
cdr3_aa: CSARVGRYTMQQFF
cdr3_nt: TGCAGTGCTAGAGTAGGACGGTATACGATGCAGCAGTTCTTC

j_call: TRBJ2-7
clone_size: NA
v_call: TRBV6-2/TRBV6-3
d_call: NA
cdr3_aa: CASSYGLALNEQYF
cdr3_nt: TGTGCCAGCAGTTACGGGCTAGCTTTGAACGAGCAGTACTTC

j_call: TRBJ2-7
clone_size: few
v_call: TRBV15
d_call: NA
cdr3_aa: CATSRDLGLHEQYF
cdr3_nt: TGTGCCACCAGCAGAGATCTCGGGCTCCACGAGCAGTACTTC

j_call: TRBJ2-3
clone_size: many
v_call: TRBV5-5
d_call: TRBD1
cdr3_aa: CASSRQGDRKTDTQYF
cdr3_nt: TGTGCCAGCAGCCGTCAAGGGGACAGAAAAACAGATACGCAGTATTTT

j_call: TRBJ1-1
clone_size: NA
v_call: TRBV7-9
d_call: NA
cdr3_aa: CASSLAGGGFLNTEAFF
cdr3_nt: TGTGCCAGCAGCTTAGCCGGGGGGGGATTCTTGAACACTGAAGCTTTCTTT

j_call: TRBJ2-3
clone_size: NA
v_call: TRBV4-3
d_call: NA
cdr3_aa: CASSQERNTDTQYF
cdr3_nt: TGCGCCAGCAGCCAAGAACGCAACACAGATACGCAGTATTTT

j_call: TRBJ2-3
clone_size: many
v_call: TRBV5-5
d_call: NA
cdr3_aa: CASSFSESLTDTQYF
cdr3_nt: TGTGCCAGCAGCTTTAGTGAATCCCTCACAGATACGCAGTATTTT

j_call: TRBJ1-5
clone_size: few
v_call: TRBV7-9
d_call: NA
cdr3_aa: CASSSRDINQPQHF
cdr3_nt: TGTGCCAGCAGCTCCCGGGACATAAATCAGCCCCAGCATTTT

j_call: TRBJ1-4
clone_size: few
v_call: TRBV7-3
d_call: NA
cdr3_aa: CASSFQGVPNEKLFF
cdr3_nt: TGTGCCAGCAGCTTCCAAGGAGTTCCTAATGAAAAACTGTTTTTT

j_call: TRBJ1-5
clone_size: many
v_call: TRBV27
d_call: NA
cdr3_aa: CATNPYPSNQPQHF
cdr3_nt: TGTGCCACCAACCCTTACCCTAGCAATCAGCCCCAGCATTTT

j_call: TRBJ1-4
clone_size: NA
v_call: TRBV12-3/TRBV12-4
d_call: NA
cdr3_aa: CASSPELLGNEKLFF
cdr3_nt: TGTGCCAGCAGCCCCGAACTCCTTGGTAATGAAAAACTGTTTTTT

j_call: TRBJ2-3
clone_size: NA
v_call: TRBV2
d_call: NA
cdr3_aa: CASTRGRTDTQYF
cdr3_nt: TGTGCCAGCACCCGTGGACGTACAGATACGCAGTATTTT

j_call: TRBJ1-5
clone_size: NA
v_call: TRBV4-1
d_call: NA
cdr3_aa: CASSQVTGPQHF
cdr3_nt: TGCGCCAGCAGCCAAGTAACGGGGCCCCAGCATTTT

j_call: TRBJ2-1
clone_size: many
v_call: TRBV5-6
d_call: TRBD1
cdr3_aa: CASSLVVTGGGEQFF
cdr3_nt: TGTGCCAGCAGCTTGGTCGTGACAGGGGGCGGTGAGCAGTTCTTC

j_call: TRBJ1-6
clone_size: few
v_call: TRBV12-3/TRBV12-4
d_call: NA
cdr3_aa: CASSFEGIHSPLHF
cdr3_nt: TGTGCCAGCAGTTTTGAGGGTATTCATTCACCCCTCCACTTT

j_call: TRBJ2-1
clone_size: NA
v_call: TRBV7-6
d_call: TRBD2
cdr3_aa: CASSPEVSGGTGNEQFF
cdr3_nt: TGTGCCAGCAGCCCAGAGGTCAGCGGGGGGACGGGGAATGAGCAGTTCTTC

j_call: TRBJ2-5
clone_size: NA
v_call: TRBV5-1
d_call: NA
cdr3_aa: CASKGVAGEETQYF
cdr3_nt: TGCGCCAGCAAGGGTGTGGCAGGGGAAGAGACCCAGTACTTC

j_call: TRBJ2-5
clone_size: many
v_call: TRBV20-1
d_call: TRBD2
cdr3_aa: CSASGGRLQYF
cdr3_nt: TGCAGTGCTAGCGGGGGGAGACTCCAGTACTTC

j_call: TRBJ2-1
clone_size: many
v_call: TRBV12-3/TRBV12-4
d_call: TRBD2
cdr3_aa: CASSILAGGPRDEQFF
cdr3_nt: TGTGCCAGCAGTATCCTAGCGGGGGGGCCAAGGGATGAGCAGTTCTTC